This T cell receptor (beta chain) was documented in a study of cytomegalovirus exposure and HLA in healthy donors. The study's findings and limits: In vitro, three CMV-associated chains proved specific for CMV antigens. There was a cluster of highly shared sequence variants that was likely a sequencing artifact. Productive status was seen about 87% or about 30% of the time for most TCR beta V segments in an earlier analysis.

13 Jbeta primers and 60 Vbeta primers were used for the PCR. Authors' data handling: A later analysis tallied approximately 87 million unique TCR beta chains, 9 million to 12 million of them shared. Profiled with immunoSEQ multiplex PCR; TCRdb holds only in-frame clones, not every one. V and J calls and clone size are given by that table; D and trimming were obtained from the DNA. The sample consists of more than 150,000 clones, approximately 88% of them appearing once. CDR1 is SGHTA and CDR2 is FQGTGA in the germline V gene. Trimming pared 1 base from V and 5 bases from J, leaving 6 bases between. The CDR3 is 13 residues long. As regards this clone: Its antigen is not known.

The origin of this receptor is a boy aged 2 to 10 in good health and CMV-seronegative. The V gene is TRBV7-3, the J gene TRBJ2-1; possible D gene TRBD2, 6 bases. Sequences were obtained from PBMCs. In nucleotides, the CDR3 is TGTGCCAGCAGCTTAAGGGAGGACAATGAGCAGTTCTTC. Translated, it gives CASSLREDNEQFF.